The 7 T cell receptor beta chains given below trace back to one sample, sequenced in a study of cytomegalovirus exposure and HLA in healthy donors. PCR amplification relied on 60 Vbeta primers (plus 13 Jbeta primers). Data came from immunoSEQ multiplex PCR; TCRdb stores just in-frame clones and leaves some out. Among some 140,000 clones listed, about 80% were seen once. The sequenced material came from PBMCs. The receptors were sampled from a male donor in good health and CMV-seropositive.

The chain is built from TRBV4-1 and TRBJ2-3; 14 bases are a match to TRBD2. Germline V lookup: CDR1 MGHRA, CDR2 YSYEKL. Trimming cost V 1 base and J 10 bases; bases outside gene matches: 13. This CDR3 comprises 18 residues. CDR3 sequence (DNA): TGCGCCAGCAGCCAAGTGGTGGGGGGACTAGCGGGAGCCCATGCGCAGTATTTT. This sequence encodes CASSQVVGGLAGAHAQYF.

The table lists this clone with a few counts. The chain is built from TRBV19 and TRBJ1-1, with TRBD1 identical over 7 bases. The CDR3 extends over 14 amino acids. Looked up from germline, CDR1 is LNHDA and CDR2 is SQIVND (reference sequence). V gave up 2 bases and J gave up 10 bases; unmatched junction bases: 10. As DNA, the CDR3 is TGTGCCAGTAGTATACCGCAGGGGGTCGGGAGAGCTTTCTTT. This translates into CASSIPQGVGRAFF.

CDR3 bases: TGTGCCAGCAGCCAAGTCTTCCCCGGCGAGCAGTACTTC. Translation: CASSQVFPGEQYF. The J gene is TRBJ2-7, the V gene TRBV14, with D uncertain. CDR1 and CDR2 from the germline V gene are SGHDN and FVKESK. The V end was cut by 1 base, the J end by 6 bases, with 10 bases between. The CDR3 has 13 amino acids.

Points on this clone: In the same sample, other DNA sequences code for this CDR3. The chain combines TRBV11-2 with TRBJ2-3; D is unresolved. Looked up from germline, CDR1 is SGHAT and CDR2 is FQNNGV. V lost 4 bases and J lost 6, with 8 bases in between. This CDR3 region has 12 residues. The chain's CDR3 is CASSSYRDTQYF. CDR3 nucleotides: TGTGCCAGCAGCTCCTACCGGGATACGCAGTATTTT.

J is TRBJ2-1 and V is TRBV9; 10 bases agree with TRBD1. This CDR3 contains 15 residues. After removal of 2 bases from V and 2 bases from J, the junction contained 1 base not matched to a gene. The V gene's germline CDR1 is SGDLS and CDR2 YYNGEE. The CDR3 DNA sequence: TGTGCCAGCAGCGTGGGACAGGGGACCTACAATGAGCAGTTCTTC. It is translated as CASSVGQGTYNEQFF.

This clone is a singleton in its sample. The V gene is TRBV20-1, the J gene TRBJ2-1; D unresolved. V was cut by 6 bases and J by 6 bases, with 6 bases left in between. The CDR3 is 10 amino acids. Germline assignment: CDR1 DFQATT and CDR2 SNEGSKA (reference sequence). This chain's CDR3 is CSAPGNEQFF. The CDR3, as DNA: TGCAGTGCCCCCGGCAATGAGCAGTTCTTC.

The chain recombines TRBV20-1 with TRBJ1-5; 7 nucleotides agree with TRBD1. This CDR3 has 11 residues. The germline V gene encodes CDR1 DFQATT and CDR2 SNEGSKA (reference sequence). CDR3 nucleotides: TGCAGCAAGGGGGCGATCCAGCCCCAGCATTTT. This translates into CSKGAIQPQHF.